The T cell receptor (beta chain) described here comes from a study of blood T cell repertoires in COVID-19. The trim removed 0 bases at V and 8 bases at J, leaving 6 bases unmatched. This CDR3 region has 16 residues. Germline V CDR1 and CDR2: MNHEY, SVGAGI. TCRdb's table, derived via immunoSEQ multiplex PCR, lists solely in-frame clones and lacks some. The data contain some 270,000 clones, approximately 85% of them singletons. The sequencing input was PBMCs or T cells enriched from blood (not recorded which). The clonotype was recovered from a young woman who had recovered from COVID-19. The chain joins TRBV6-5 to TRBJ2-1; TRBD1 aligns across 11 bases. The CDR3 DNA reads as TGTGCCAGCAGTTACTCGAACAAGGGACAGGGGGATGAGCAGTTCTTC. It yields the protein CASSYSNKGQGDEQFF.